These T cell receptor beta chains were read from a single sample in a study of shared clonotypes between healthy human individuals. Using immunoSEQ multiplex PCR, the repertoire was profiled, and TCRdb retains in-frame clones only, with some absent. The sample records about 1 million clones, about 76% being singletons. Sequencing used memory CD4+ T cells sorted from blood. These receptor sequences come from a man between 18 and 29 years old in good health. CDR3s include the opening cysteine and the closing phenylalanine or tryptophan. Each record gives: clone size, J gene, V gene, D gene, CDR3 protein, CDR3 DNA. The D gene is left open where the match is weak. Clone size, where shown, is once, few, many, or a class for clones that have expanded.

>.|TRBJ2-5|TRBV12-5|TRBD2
CASGTSGSPWGLQETQYF
TGTGCTAGCGGGACTAGCGGGAGCCCGTGGGGTTTACAAGAGACCCAGTACTTC
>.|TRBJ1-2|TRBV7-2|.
CASWGGLDGYTF
TGTGCCAGCTGGGGAGGGCTCGATGGCTACACCTTC
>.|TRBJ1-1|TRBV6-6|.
CASSRNGNTEAFF
TGTGCCAGCAGCCGAAACGGGAACACTGAAGCTTTCTTT
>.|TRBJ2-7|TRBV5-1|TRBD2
CASRLAGSSYEQYF
TGCGCCAGCAGATTAGCGGGGAGCTCCTACGAGCAGTACTTC
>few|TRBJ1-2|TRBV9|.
CASSEGGRQSYGYTF
TGTGCCAGCTCCGAAGGGGGGAGACAGTCCTATGGCTACACCTTC
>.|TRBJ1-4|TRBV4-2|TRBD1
CASSQGVQGATNEKLFF
TGTGCCAGCAGCCAAGGGGTCCAGGGGGCAACTAATGAAAAACTGTTTTTT
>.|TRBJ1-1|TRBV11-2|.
CASSRSGAPNTEAFF
TGTGCCAGCAGCCGAAGTGGGGCTCCGAACACTGAAGCTTTCTTT
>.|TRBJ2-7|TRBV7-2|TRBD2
CASSFSGSSYEQYF
TGTGCCAGCAGCTTCAGCGGGAGCTCCTACGAGCAGTACTTC
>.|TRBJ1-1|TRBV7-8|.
CASSPRGGRAEAFF
TGTGCCAGCAGCCCCCGGGGAGGGCGTGCCGAAGCTTTCTTT
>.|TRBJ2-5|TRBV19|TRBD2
CASSTPAGTSPRDQYF
TGTGCCAGTAGTACCCCGGCCGGGACTAGCCCGCGGGACCAGTACTTC